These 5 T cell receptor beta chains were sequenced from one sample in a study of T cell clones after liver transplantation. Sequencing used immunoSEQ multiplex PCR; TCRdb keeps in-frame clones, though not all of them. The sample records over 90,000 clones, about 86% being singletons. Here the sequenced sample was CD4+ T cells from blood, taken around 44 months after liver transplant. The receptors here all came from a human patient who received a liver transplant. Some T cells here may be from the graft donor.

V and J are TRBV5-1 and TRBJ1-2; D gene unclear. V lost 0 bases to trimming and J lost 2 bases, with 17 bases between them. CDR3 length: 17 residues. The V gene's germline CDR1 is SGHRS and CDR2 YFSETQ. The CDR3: CASSLANTPSGNYGYTF. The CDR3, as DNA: TGCGCCAGCAGCTTGGCCAACACCCCCAGCGGGAACTATGGCTACACCTTC.

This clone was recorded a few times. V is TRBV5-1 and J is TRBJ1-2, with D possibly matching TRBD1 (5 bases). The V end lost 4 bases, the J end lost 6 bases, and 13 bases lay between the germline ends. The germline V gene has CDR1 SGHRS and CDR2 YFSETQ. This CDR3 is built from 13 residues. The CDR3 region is CASSLGRSDGYTF. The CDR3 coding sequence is TGCGCCAGCAGCCTGGGACGCTCGGATGGCTACACCTTC. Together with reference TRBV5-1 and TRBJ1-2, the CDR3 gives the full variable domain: KAGVTQTPRYLIKTRGQQVTLSCSPISGHRSVSWYQQTPGQGLQFLFEYFSETQRNKGNFPGRFSGRQFSNSRSEMNVSTLELGDSALYLCASSLGRSDGYTFGSGTRLTVV.

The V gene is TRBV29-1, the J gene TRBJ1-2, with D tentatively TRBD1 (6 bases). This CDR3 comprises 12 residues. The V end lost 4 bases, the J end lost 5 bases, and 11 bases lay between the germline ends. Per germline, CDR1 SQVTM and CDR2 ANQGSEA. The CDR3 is CSVADRLYGYTF. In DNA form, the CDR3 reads TGCAGCGTTGCGGACAGATTATATGGCTACACCTTC.

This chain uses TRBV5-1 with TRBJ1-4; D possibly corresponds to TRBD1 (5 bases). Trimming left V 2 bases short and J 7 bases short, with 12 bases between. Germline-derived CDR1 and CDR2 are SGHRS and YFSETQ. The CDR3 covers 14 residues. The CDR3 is CASSFTGPGEKLFF. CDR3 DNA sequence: TGCGCCAGCAGCTTTACGGGACCAGGTGAAAAACTGTTTTTT.

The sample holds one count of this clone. CDR3 region: CASSLGGGSMNYEQYF. For the CDR3, the DNA is TGTGCCAGCAGCTTAGGAGGCGGGAGTATGAACTACGAGCAGTACTTC. The V gene is TRBV7-6, the J gene TRBJ2-7; TRBD2 aligns across 7 bases. Unmatched junction bases numbered 9, after V lost 1 base and J lost 3 bases. This CDR3 has 16 amino acids. The germline gives CDR1 SGHVS, CDR2 FNYEAQ. Full variable domain (rest looked up from reference TRBV7-6 and TRBJ2-7): GAGVSQSPRYKVTKRGQDVALRCDPISGHVSLYWYRQALGQGPEFLTYFNYEAQQDKSGLPNDRFSAERPEGSISTLTIQRTEQRDSAMYRCASSLGGGSMNYEQYFGPGTRLTVT.